One sample yielded the 6 T cell receptor beta chains listed below, sequenced in a study of neurological immune-mediated disorders. TCRdb reanalysed the 5' RACE reads using MiXCR and keeps one entry per CDR3 protein. The sample consists of tens of thousands of distinct CDR3 sequences, less than 15% of them appearing once. Sequencing was performed on PBMCs. These receptors all stem from a woman in her 50s in good health.

This clonotype was counted ten times or more. This chain links TRBV28 with TRBJ1-1; 7 nucleotides agree with TRBD1. The junction had 12 bases not matched to a gene; V was cut back by 5 bases and J by 6 bases. Germline-derived CDR1 and CDR2 are MDHEN and SYDVKM. The CDR3 is 15 amino acids. The CDR3 protein is CASSLAGTARSEAFF. CDR3 DNA: TGTGCCAGCAGTCTCGCCGGGACAGCCCGATCTGAAGCTTTCTTT.

This clonotype was observed many times. CDR3 loop: CASSLFSGTGATGELFF. In nucleotides, the CDR3 is TGTGCCAGCAGTCTTTTTTCAGGGACCGGCGCCACCGGGGAGCTGTTTTTT. The chain recombines TRBV28 with TRBJ2-2; the D gene could be TRBD1 or TRBD2 (5 bases each). V gave up 5 bases and J gave up 4 bases, with 20 bases separating them. The length of the CDR3 is 17 residues. Looked up from germline, CDR1 is MDHEN and CDR2 is SYDVKM. Full variable domain (remainder filled in from reference TRBV28 and TRBJ2-2): DVKVTQSSRYLVKRTGEKVFLECVQDMDHENMFWYRQDPGLGLRLIYFSYDVKMKEKGDIPEGYSVSREKKERFSLILESASTNQTSMYLCASSLFSGTGATGELFFGEGSRLTVL.

Points on this clonotype: Relative to the germline gene, one junction end is altered; a read error may explain this. This chain joins TRBV7-6 and TRBJ2-7, with D tentatively TRBD1 or TRBD2 (6 bases each). The CDR3 consists of 14 residues. Per germline, CDR1 SGHVS and CDR2 FNYEAQ. CDR3 amino acids: CASSQGGYPYEQNF. The CDR3 DNA reads as TGTGCCAGCAGCCAAGGGGGGTACCCCTACGAGCAGAACTTC.

This clonotype was found many times. V usage is TRBV20-1 and J usage is TRBJ2-1; 7 nucleotides line up with TRBD1. This CDR3 spans 13 amino acids. J was trimmed by 0 bases and V by 6 bases; bases with no gene match: 2. The germline CDR1 and CDR2 sequences are DFQATT and SNEGSKA (reference sequence). The CDR3 sequence is CSAPGGSYNEQFF. In DNA, the CDR3 is TGCAGTGCCCCAGGGGGCTCCTACAATGAGCAGTTCTTC.

Ten or more counts support this clonotype. The V call is TRBV3-1, the J call TRBJ1-5; D is uncertain. Trimming pared 1 base from V and 7 bases from J, leaving 11 bases between. Germline V lookup: CDR1 LGHDT, CDR2 YNNKEL (reference sequence). The CDR3 spans 14 residues. CDR3 in DNA: TGTGCCAGCAGCCAAGCGGTGGATTACCAGCCCCAGCATTTT. Translating gives CASSQAVDYQPQHF.

The sample holds many counts of this clonotype. The gene calls are TRBV5-1 and TRBJ1-5; D is possibly TRBD1 (6 bases). CDR3 length: 14 amino acids. Trimming took off 4 bases at V and 5 bases at J, with 13 bases between the two ends. CDR1 SGHRS and CDR2 YFSETQ come from the germline V gene. The CDR3 DNA reads as TGCGCCAGCAGCCCAGGACAGACACATCAGCCCCAGCATTTT. This gives the protein CASSPGQTHQPQHF.